This T cell receptor (beta chain) stems from a study of blood T cell repertoires in COVID-19. Method: immunoSEQ multiplex PCR; TCRdb's copy keeps in-frame clones and lacks some. The sample holds under 450,000 clones, approximately 90% seen once. The sequence derives from a middle-aged woman with COVID-19, enrolled during active disease. Sequencing used peripheral blood.

The DNA for the CDR3 is TGTGCCAGCACGTGGGGTAGCGGGAGGGTGAGTGGAGATACGCAGTATTTT. Amino acid sequence: CASTWGSGRVSGDTQYF. The rearrangement uses TRBV27 and TRBJ2-3; 11 nucleotides agree with TRBD2. Germline V CDR1 and CDR2: MNHEY, SMNVEV (reference sequence). The CDR3 has 17 amino acids. With 7 bases clipped from V and 5 bases from J, the junction kept 14 bases outside the gene matches.